This section outlines one T cell receptor beta chain sequence together with its context. These data are taken from a study of T cell responses to AZD1222 COVID-19 vaccine. Sequencing used immunoSEQ multiplex PCR; TCRdb keeps in-frame clones, though not all of them. Of 120,000 or so clones in the sample, 86% were seen once. V was cut by 0 bases and J by 4 bases, with 5 bases left in between. CDR1 and CDR2 (germline): SGDLS, YYNGEE. This CDR3 is built from 13 residues. The sequencing here drew on peripheral blood, taken 28 days after the second AZD1222 dose. This chain links TRBV9 with TRBJ1-3; D is undetermined. This sequence originates from an adult who received the AZD1222 COVID-19 vaccine. The CDR3: CASSVDLGNTIYF. CDR3 sequence (DNA): TGTGCCAGCAGCGTAGATTTAGGAAACACCATATATTTT.